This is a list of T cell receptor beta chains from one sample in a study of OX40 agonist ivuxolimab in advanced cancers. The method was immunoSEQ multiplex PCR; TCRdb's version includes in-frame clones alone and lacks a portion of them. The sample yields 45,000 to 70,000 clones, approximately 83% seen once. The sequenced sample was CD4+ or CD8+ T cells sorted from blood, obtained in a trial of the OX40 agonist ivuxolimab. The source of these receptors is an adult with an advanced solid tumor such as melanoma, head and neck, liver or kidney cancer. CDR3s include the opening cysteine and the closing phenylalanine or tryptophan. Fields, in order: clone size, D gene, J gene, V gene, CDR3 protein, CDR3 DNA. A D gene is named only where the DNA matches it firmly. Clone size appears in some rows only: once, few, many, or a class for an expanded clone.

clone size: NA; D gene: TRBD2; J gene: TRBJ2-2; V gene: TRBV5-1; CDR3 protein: CASSWPSGTGELFF; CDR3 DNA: TGCGCCAGCAGCTGGCCTAGCGGGACCGGGGAGCTGTTTTTT
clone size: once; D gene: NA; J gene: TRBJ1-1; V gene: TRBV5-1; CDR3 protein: CASSLEGMNTEAFF; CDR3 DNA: TGCGCCAGCAGCCTCGAGGGTATGAACACTGAAGCTTTCTTT
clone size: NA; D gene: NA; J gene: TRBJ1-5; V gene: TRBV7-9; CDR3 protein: CASSYRGSNQPQHF; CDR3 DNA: TGTGCCAGCAGCTATCGGGGTAGCAATCAGCCCCAGCATTTT
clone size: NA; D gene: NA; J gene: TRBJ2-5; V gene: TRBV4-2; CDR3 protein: CASSLVQGPQETQYF; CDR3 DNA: TGTGCCAGCAGCTTGGTCCAGGGGCCGCAAGAGACCCAGTACTTC
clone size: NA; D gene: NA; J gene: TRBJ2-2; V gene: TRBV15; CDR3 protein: CATSRVPDLRTGELFF; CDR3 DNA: TGTGCCACCAGCAGAGTTCCCGACCTACGCACCGGGGAGCTGTTTTTT
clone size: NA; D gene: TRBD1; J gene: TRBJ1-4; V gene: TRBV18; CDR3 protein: CASSPRRTGENEGKLFF; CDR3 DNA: TGTGCCAGCTCACCGAGAAGGACAGGGGAGAATGAGGGAAAACTGTTTTTT
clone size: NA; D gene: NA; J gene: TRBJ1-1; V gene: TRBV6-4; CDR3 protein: CASSVDTRTEAFF; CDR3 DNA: TGTGCCAGCAGTGTGGACACCCGCACTGAAGCTTTCTTT
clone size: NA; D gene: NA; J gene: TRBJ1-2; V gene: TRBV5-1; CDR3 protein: CASSLDSWTVGNGYTF; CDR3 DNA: TGCGCCAGCAGCTTGGATTCCTGGACAGTTGGGAATGGCTACACCTTC
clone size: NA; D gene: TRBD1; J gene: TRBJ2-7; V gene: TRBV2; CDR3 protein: CASRGGQAAYEQYF; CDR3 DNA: TGTGCCAGCAGGGGGGGACAGGCAGCCTACGAGCAGTACTTC
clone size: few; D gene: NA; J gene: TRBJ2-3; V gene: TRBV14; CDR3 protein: CASSFIGLSTDTQYF; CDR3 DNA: TGTGCCAGCAGCTTCATTGGGTTAAGCACAGATACGCAGTATTTT
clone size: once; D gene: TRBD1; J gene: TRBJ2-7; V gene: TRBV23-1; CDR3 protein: CASSHRTGGSSYEQYF; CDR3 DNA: TGCGCCAGCAGTCATCGCACAGGGGGGAGCTCCTACGAGCAGTACTTC
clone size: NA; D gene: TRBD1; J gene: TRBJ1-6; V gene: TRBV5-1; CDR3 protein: CASSSGGSGGRSPLHF; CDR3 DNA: TGCGCCAGCAGCTCCGGGGGGTCAGGGGGCCGTTCACCCCTCCACTTT
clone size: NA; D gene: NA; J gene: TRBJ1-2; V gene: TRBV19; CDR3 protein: CASSTAGRGANYGYTF; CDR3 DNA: TGTGCCAGTAGTACGGCGGGGCGGGGAGCTAACTATGGCTACACCTTC
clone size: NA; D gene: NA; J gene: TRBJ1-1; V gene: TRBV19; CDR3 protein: CAVSPLMNTEAFF; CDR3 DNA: TGTGCCGTCTCCCCCTTAATGAACACTGAAGCTTTCTTT
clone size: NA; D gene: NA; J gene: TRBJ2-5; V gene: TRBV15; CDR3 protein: CATSQDGYQEETQYF; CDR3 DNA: TGTGCCACCAGCCAGGACGGCTATCAAGAAGAGACCCAGTACTTC
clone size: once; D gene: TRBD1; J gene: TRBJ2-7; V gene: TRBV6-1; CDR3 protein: CASSGRDRVGEQYF; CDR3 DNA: TGTGCCAGCAGTGGCCGGGACAGGGTCGGGGAGCAGTACTTC
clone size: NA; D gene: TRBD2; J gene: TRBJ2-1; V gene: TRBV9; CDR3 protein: CASSVGRLAGGNEQFF; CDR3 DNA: TGTGCCAGCAGCGTAGGGAGACTAGCGGGAGGTAATGAGCAGTTCTTC
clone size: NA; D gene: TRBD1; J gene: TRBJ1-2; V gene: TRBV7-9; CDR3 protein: CASSSFQGAGYGYTF; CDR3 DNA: TGTGCCAGCAGCTCCTTCCAGGGGGCCGGCTATGGCTACACCTTC
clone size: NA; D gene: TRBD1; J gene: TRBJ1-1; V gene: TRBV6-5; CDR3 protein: CASSEDRDTEAFF; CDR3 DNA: TGTGCCAGCAGTGAAGACAGGGACACTGAAGCTTTCTTT
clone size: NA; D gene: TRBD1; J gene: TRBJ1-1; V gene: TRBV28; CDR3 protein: CASSRDRALTEAFF; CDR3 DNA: TGTGCCAGCAGCAGGGACAGGGCATTAACTGAAGCTTTCTTT
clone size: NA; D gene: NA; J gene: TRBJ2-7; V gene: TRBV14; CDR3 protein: CASSQVRYGSDYEQYF; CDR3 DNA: TGTGCCAGCAGCCAAGTTCGATATGGCTCAGACTACGAGCAGTACTTC
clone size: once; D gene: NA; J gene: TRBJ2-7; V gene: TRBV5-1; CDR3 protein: CASSPFPTGRGDYEQYF; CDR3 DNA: TGCGCCAGCAGCCCCTTCCCGACAGGGCGGGGAGACTACGAGCAGTACTTC
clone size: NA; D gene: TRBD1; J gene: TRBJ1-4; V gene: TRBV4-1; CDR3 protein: CASSQTGGEKLFF; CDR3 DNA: TGCGCCAGCAGCCAAACAGGGGGTGAAAAACTGTTTTTT
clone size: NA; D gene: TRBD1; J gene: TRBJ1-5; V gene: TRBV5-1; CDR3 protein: CASREGTGLNQPQHF; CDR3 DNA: TGCGCCAGCAGGGAAGGGACAGGGTTGAATCAGCCCCAGCATTTT
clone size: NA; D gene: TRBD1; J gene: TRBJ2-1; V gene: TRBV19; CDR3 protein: CASSGRDRVNNEQFF; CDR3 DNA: TGTGCCAGTAGTGGTCGGGACAGGGTAAACAATGAGCAGTTCTTC
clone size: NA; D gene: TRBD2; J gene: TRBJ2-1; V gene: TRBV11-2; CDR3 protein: CASSPGGLNEQFF; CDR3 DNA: TGTGCCAGCAGCCCGGGGGGGCTCAATGAGCAGTTCTTC
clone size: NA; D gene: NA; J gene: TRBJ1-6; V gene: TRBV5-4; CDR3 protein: CASSLSRGGNNSPLHF; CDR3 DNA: TGTGCCAGCAGCTTGAGCCGGGGCGGGAATAATTCACCCCTCCACTTT
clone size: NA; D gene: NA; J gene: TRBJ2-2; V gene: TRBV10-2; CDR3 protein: CASSEAGGLTGELFF; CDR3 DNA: TGCGCCAGCAGTGAGGCTGGGGGCTTAACCGGGGAGCTGTTTTTT
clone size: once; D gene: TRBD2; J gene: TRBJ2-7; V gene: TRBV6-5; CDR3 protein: CASSYSGGRAYEQYF; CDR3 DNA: TGTGCCAGCAGTTACTCGGGCGGGAGGGCATACGAGCAGTACTTC
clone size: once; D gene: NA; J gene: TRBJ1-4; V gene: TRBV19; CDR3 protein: CASSLERSATNEKLFF; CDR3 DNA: TGTGCCAGTAGTTTGGAGAGGAGTGCAACTAATGAAAAACTGTTTTTT
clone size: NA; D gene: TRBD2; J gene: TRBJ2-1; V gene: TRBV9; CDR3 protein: CASSEGLAGPYNEQFF; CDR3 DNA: TGTGCCAGCAGCGAGGGACTAGCGGGACCCTACAATGAGCAGTTCTTC
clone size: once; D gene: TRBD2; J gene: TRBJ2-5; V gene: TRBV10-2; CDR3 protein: CASSGGSGRETQYF; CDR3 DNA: TGCGCCAGCAGTGGGGGTAGCGGGAGGGAGACCCAGTACTTC
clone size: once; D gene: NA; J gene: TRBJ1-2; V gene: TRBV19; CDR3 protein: CASSTGGVQGTRGYTF; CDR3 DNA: TGTGCCAGTAGTACTGGGGGCGTACAGGGAACGCGCGGCTACACCTTC
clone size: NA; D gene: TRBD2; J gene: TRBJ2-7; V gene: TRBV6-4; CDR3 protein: CASSATSGGPEYF; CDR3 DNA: TGTGCCAGCAGCGCCACTAGCGGAGGCCCCGAGTACTTC
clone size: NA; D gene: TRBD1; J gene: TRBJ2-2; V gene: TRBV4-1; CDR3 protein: CASSHGTGDTGELFF; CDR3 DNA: TGCGCCAGCAGCCACGGGACAGGGGACACCGGGGAGCTGTTTTTT
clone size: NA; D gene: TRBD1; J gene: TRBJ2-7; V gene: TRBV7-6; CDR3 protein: CASSLGQGSAQYF; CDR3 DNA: TGTGCCAGCAGCCTCGGACAGGGGTCTGCGCAGTACTTC
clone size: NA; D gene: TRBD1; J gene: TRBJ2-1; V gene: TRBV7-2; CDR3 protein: CASSFSRDRSNEQFF; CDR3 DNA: TGTGCCAGCAGCTTTAGCCGGGACAGATCAAATGAGCAGTTCTTC
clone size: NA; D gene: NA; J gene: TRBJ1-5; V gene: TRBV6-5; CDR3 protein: CASSYSRGTQPQHF; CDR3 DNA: TGTGCCAGCAGTTACTCGAGAGGGACTCAGCCCCAGCATTTT
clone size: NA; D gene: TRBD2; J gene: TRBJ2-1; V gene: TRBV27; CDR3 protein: CASSVPRSGGLAEQFF; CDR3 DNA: TGTGCCAGCAGCGTACCGAGGTCGGGAGGGTTGGCTGAGCAGTTCTTC
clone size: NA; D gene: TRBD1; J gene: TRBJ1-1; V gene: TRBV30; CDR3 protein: CAWRAGTGTLNTEAFF; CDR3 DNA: TGTGCCTGGAGGGCCGGGACAGGGACTCTCAACACTGAAGCTTTCTTT
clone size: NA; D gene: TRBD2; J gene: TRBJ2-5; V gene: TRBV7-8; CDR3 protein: CASALGGNQETQYF; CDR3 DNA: TGTGCCAGCGCGTTGGGGGGGAACCAAGAGACCCAGTACTTC
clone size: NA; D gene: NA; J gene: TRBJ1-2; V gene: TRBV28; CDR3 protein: CASSQQILGYTF; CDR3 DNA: TGTGCCAGCAGTCAACAGATCTTAGGCTACACCTTC
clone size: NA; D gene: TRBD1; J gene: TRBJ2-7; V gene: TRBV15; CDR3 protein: CATSVNRGQIQGITYEQYF; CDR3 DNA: TGTGCCACCAGCGTCAACAGAGGCCAAATACAGGGGATAACATACGAGCAGTACTTC
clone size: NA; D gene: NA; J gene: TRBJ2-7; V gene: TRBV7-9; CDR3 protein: CASSRDGAYEQYF; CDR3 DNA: TGTGCCAGCAGCCGGGACGGCGCCTACGAGCAGTACTTC
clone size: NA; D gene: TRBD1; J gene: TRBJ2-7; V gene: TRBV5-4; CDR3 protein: CASSPGGGQGRYEQYF; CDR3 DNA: TGTGCCAGCAGCCCGGGAGGCGGACAGGGGAGGTACGAGCAGTACTTC
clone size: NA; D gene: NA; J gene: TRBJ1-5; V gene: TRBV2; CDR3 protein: CASSDHGRRQPQHF; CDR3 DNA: TGTGCCAGCAGTGATCATGGTAGGAGGCAGCCCCAGCATTTT
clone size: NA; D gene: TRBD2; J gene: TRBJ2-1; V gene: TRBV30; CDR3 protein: CAWRGTSGYNEQFF; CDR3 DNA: TGTGCCTGGAGAGGGACTAGCGGCTACAATGAGCAGTTCTTC
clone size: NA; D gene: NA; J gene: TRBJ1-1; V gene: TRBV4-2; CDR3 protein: CASSQELQGGTEAFF; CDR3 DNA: TGTGCCAGCAGCCAAGAATTGCAGGGAGGCACTGAAGCTTTCTTT
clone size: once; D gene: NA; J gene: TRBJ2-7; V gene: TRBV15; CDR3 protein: CATSRDGQFYEQYF; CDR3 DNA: TGTGCCACCAGCAGAGATGGGCAGTTCTACGAGCAGTACTTC
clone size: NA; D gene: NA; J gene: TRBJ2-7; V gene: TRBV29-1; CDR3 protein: CSVSRTNYEQYF; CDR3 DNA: TGCAGCGTCTCCCGAACCAACTACGAGCAGTACTTC